These 29 T cell receptor beta chains were all obtained from the same sample, sequenced in a study of cytomegalovirus exposure and HLA in healthy donors. Assay used: immunoSEQ multiplex PCR; TCRdb lists only in-frame clones, some missing. The profile shows 200,000 to 250,000 clones, around 87% of them singletons. Sequences were obtained from PBMCs. Source of these receptors: a man between 18 and 29 years old in good health and CMV-seronegative.

The table lists this clone with a few counts. The CDR3 nucleotides are TGTGCCAGCTCCCAGGGGGAGCAGACCCAGTACTTC. Translating gives CASSQGEQTQYF. The chain is built from TRBV5-4 and TRBJ2-5; the match to TRBD1 covers 7 bases. CDR3 length: 12 amino acids. V lost 7 bases, J lost 6 bases, and 6 bases stayed unmatched. The V gene's germline CDR1 is SGHNT and CDR2 YYREEE (reference sequence).

This sequence joins TRBV19 and TRBJ2-2; 14 positions match TRBD2. The J segment lost 7 bases and the V segment lost 5 bases, leaving 6 bases of the junction unmatched. CDR3 length: 16 residues. Germline lookup yields CDR1 LNHDA and CDR2 SQIVND (reference sequence). CDR3 residues: CASSATSGRAGGELFF. CDR3 sequence (DNA): TGTGCCAGTAGTGCGACTAGCGGGAGGGCCGGCGGGGAGCTGTTTTTT.

The chain joins TRBV19 to TRBJ1-2; D might be TRBD1 (5 bases). CDR3 length equals 14 residues. Germline-derived CDR1 and CDR2 are LNHDA and SQIVND (reference sequence). Deletions cut 0 bases from V and 3 bases from J, with 8 bases between. In nucleotides, the CDR3 is TGTGCCAGTAGTATAGATCGGGGGGACTATGGCTACACCTTC. Protein: CASSIDRGDYGYTF.

The rearrangement uses TRBV5-6 and TRBJ2-7; TRBD2 matches at 7 bases. V lost 5 bases and J lost 2; bases outside the gene matches: 13. CDR1 is SGHDT and CDR2 is YYEEEE in the germline V gene. This CDR3 is built from 16 residues. Written as DNA, the CDR3 is TGTGCCAGCAGTCTCCCCCCGGTACTAGCGACCTACGAGCAGTACTTC. This codes for CASSLPPVLATYEQYF.

This clone was counted once. The chain couples TRBV9 to TRBJ1-6; no clear D. Trimming took 4 bases from V and 8 from J, leaving 16 bases between them. CDR3 size: 15 residues. Looked up from germline, CDR1 is SGDLS and CDR2 is YYNGEE. CDR3 in DNA: TGTGCCAGCAGCTCTGGGCCACAGAGTTATTCACCCCTCCACTTT. It yields the protein CASSSGPQSYSPLHF.

The chain uses TRBV6-6 and TRBJ1-6; TRBD1 matches 8 bases. CDR1 is MNHNY, CDR2 SVGAGI, per germline (reference sequence). After removal of 6 bases from V and 13 bases from J, the junction contained 2 bases not matched to a gene. The CDR3 sequence is 11 residues long. The DNA of the CDR3 is TGTGCCAGCAGGACAGGGGATCCCCTCCACTTT. Translating it yields CASRTGDPLHF.

The rearrangement uses TRBV4-3 and TRBJ2-5, with 7 nucleotides matching TRBD2. This CDR3 is 16 amino acids long. The J segment lost 4 bases and the V segment lost 0 bases, leaving 8 bases of the junction unmatched. The germline CDR1 and CDR2 sequences are LGHNA and YSLEER. This CDR3 reads CASSQDRKRGGETQYF. The CDR3, as DNA: TGCGCCAGCAGCCAAGATCGGAAGCGGGGAGGAGAGACCCAGTACTTC.

The chain employs TRBV7-2 and TRBJ2-7, with a weak D call TRBD2 (5 bases). This CDR3 has 14 residues. The germline V and J ends were trimmed by 5 bases and 2 bases, with 13 bases remaining between them. Germline CDR1 is SGHTA and CDR2 is FQGNSA. CDR3: CASSPQSGAYEQYF. The CDR3 DNA sequence: TGTGCCAGCAGCCCCCAGAGCGGAGCCTACGAGCAGTACTTC. Together with reference TRBV7-2 and TRBJ2-7, the CDR3 gives the full variable domain: GAGVSQSPSNKVTEKGKDVELRCDPISGHTALYWYRQSLGQGLEFLIYFQGNSAPDKSGLPSDRFSAERTGGSVSTLTIQRTQQEDSAVYLCASSPQSGAYEQYFGPGTRLTVT.

The chain combines TRBV5-1 with TRBJ1-4, with D possibly matching TRBD1 (5 bases). The V end lost 8 bases, the J end lost 7 bases, and 18 bases lay between the germline ends. This CDR3 comprises 14 residues. Germline CDR1 reads SGHRS; CDR2 reads YFSETQ. The CDR3 sequence: CARKQVSGPEKLFF. The CDR3 DNA reads as TGCGCCAGGAAACAGGTATCGGGTCCTGAAAAACTGTTTTTT.

The chain recombines TRBV18 with TRBJ1-2; 8 bases map to TRBD1. The CDR3 consists of 14 residues. J lost 10 bases, V lost 6 bases, and 13 bases had no gene match. Looked up from germline, CDR1 is KGHSH and CDR2 is LQKENI. The CDR3 region has the DNA TGTGCCAGCTCGACAGGGGCCGCCGCTACGATCTACACCTTC. As protein: CASSTGAAATIYTF.

The chain has TRBV5-4 and TRBJ1-2, with TRBD1 identical over 9 bases. The V gene end was trimmed by 0 bases and the J gene end by 6 bases; junction bases not matched to a gene: 3. The CDR3 sequence is 14 residues long. From germline, CDR1 is SGHNT and CDR2 YYREEE (reference sequence). In DNA, the CDR3 is TGTGCCAGCAGCTTGGAACGGGACAGGGATGGCTACACCTTC. It translates to CASSLERDRDGYTF. Combining the CDR3 with reference TRBV5-4 and TRBJ1-2 gives the whole variable domain ETGVTQSPTHLIKTRGQQVTLRCSSQSGHNTVSWYQQALGQGPQFIFQYYREEENGRGNFPPRFSGLQFPNYSSELNVNALELDDSALYLCASSLERDRDGYTFGSGTRLTVV.

This chain joins TRBV28 and TRBJ2-7, with 9 bases fitting TRBD1. Germline-derived CDR1 and CDR2 are MDHEN and SYDVKM. This CDR3 spans 14 amino acids. The trim removed 5 bases at V and 3 bases at J, leaving 5 bases unmatched. In nucleotides, the CDR3 is TGTGCCAGCAGTACGGGACAGGGATTCTACGAGCAGTACTTC. Protein: CASSTGQGFYEQYF.

J is TRBJ2-2 and V is TRBV9, with D perhaps TRBD2 (5 bases). Germline-derived CDR1 and CDR2 are SGDLS and YYNGEE. V was shortened by 3 bases and J by 0 bases, with 6 bases between the two germline ends. This CDR3 comprises 14 residues. Written as DNA, the CDR3 is TGTGCCAGCAGCGCCGGGGCGAACACCGGGGAGCTGTTTTTT. It encodes CASSAGANTGELFF.

The rearrangement uses TRBV28 and TRBJ1-3; possibly TRBD1 for D (6 bases). The CDR3 covers 15 residues. Germline V gene sequence: CDR1 MDHEN, CDR2 SYDVKM. V was cut by 3 bases and J by 4 bases, with 13 bases left in between. CDR3 loop: CASSFPSGTGNTIYF. CDR3 nucleotide sequence: TGTGCCAGCAGTTTCCCCTCAGGGACAGGAAACACCATATATTTT.

DNA for the CDR3: TGTGCCAGCGGGAGACAGGGGAACACAGATACGCAGTATTTT. Protein product: CASGRQGNTDTQYF. V is TRBV27 and J is TRBJ2-3, with TRBD1 matching 8 bases. The CDR3 totals 14 residues. With 8 bases clipped from V and 2 bases from J, the junction kept 6 bases outside the gene matches. Germline lookup yields CDR1 MNHEY and CDR2 SMNVEV (reference sequence).

This clone has just one count. The CDR3 DNA is TGTGCCAGCAGCTCGGACAGCTCACTCTCTGGAAACACCATATATTTT. Its protein is CASSSDSSLSGNTIYF. This chain connects TRBV7-2 to TRBJ1-3; tentatively, D is TRBD1 (6 bases). Trimming took off 4 bases at V and 0 bases at J, with 13 bases between the two ends. The CDR3 extends over 16 amino acids. Germline lookup yields CDR1 SGHTA and CDR2 FQGNSA.

V usage is TRBV7-8 and J usage is TRBJ2-2; D might be TRBD1 (5 bases). Looked up from germline, CDR1 is SGHVS and CDR2 is FQNEAQ. V was shortened by 6 bases and J by 1 base, with 9 bases between the two germline ends. The CDR3 consists of 14 residues. The CDR3 DNA reads as TGTGCCAGCAGAGAGACAGTGAACACCGGGGAGCTGTTTTTT. It specifies CASRETVNTGELFF.

The chain couples TRBV7-2 to TRBJ1-2; 7 bases line up with TRBD1. CDR1 is SGHTA and CDR2 is FQGNSA in the germline V gene. Losses at the gene ends were 4 bases for V and 4 bases for J; bases not matched to a gene: 6. This CDR3 spans 14 amino acids. CDR3 sequence: CASSSTRDSYGYTF. In DNA form, the CDR3 reads TGTGCCAGCAGCTCGACCCGGGACAGCTATGGCTACACCTTC.

The chain employs TRBV6-5 and TRBJ2-4; a possible D gene is TRBD2 (5 bases). V was pared by 8 bases and J by 8 bases, with 19 bases between. The CDR3 has 14 amino acids. Germline-derived CDR1 and CDR2 are MNHEY and SVGAGI. As DNA, the CDR3 is TGTGCCAGCTCCGTAATCGGGGTTTCGGACATTCAGTACTTC. Protein sequence: CASSVIGVSDIQYF.

This chain connects TRBV6-1 to TRBJ2-3; TRBD1 might be the D (6 bases). The CDR3 extends over 18 amino acids. Germline CDR1 and CDR2: MNHNS and SASEGT. The V and J ends lost 1 base and 0 bases respectively, with 17 bases between them. The CDR3 DNA follows: TGTGCCAGCAGTGAAGTAACAGGGTGGGGGACGAGCACAGATACGCAGTATTTT. It translates to CASSEVTGWGTSTDTQYF.

This chain uses TRBV7-3 with TRBJ1-1, with TRBD1 as a possible D gene (5 bases). Germline V lookup: CDR1 SGHTA, CDR2 FQGTGA. The CDR3 covers 16 residues. Between the trimmed V and J ends, which lost 0 bases and 6 bases, there was a span of 17 bases. This CDR3 reads CASSLTGLDTGAEAFF. In DNA, the CDR3 is TGTGCCAGCAGCTTAACGGGTCTCGACACAGGCGCTGAAGCTTTCTTT.

The chain is built from TRBV7-9 and TRBJ1-2; 7 nucleotides match TRBD1. Germline CDR1 and CDR2: SEHNR and FQNEAQ (reference sequence). This CDR3 spans 16 amino acids. With V trimmed by 0 bases and J by 1 base, 5 bases remained unmatched. As DNA, the CDR3 is TGTGCCAGCAGCTTAGCGGGGGACAGACTTAACTATGGCTACACCTTC. Its translation is CASSLAGDRLNYGYTF.

This clone was counted only a few times. The CDR3 spells CASRNRGGQPQHF. As DNA, the CDR3 is TGTGCCAGTAGAAACAGGGGAGGACAGCCCCAGCATTTT. The chain recombines TRBV19 with TRBJ1-5, with 7 positions matching TRBD1. Germline V lookup: CDR1 LNHDA, CDR2 SQIVND (reference sequence). This CDR3 is built from 13 residues. Losses at the gene ends were 6 bases for V and 7 bases for J; bases not matched to a gene: 6. The variable domain in full, with the rest retrieved from reference TRBV19 and TRBJ1-5, is DGGITQSPKYLFRKEGQNVTLSCEQNLNHDAMYWYRQDPGQGLRLIYYSQIVNDFQKGDIAEGYSVSREKKESFPLTVTSAQKNPTAFYLCASRNRGGQPQHFGDGTRLSIL.

The chain links TRBV4-1 to TRBJ2-7; TRBD2 is a possible D gene (5 bases). This CDR3 spans 18 amino acids. Trimming shortened V by 1 base and J by 1 base, and 20 bases separated the two germline ends. CDR1 is MGHRA, CDR2 YSYEKL, per germline. The CDR3 DNA sequence: TGCGCCAGCAGCCAAGGTAGTCCCAATAGAGGGTGGTCCTACGAGCAGTACTTC. Translation gives CASSQGSPNRGWSYEQYF.

The chain has TRBV15 and TRBJ1-1; TRBD1 aligns across 7 bases. From germline, CDR1 is LNHNV and CDR2 YYDKDF (reference sequence). The CDR3 consists of 14 residues. The V and J ends lost 2 bases and 4 bases, in that order; junction bases with no gene match: 4. CDR3 in DNA: TGTGCCACCAGCAGATCGACAGGGCTCACTGAAGCTTTCTTT. Protein sequence: CATSRSTGLTEAFF.

V gene TRBV7-9 combines with J gene TRBJ1-1; 9 nucleotides agree with TRBD1. The CDR3 runs to 16 residues. CDR1 and CDR2 (germline): SEHNR, FQNEAQ (reference sequence). The trim removed 4 bases at V and 7 bases at J, leaving 13 bases unmatched. CDR3 nucleotide sequence: TGTGCCAGCAGCTCCGCGATCGGGACAGGGACGGTTGAAGCTTTCTTT. Its protein product is CASSSAIGTGTVEAFF.

This chain uses TRBV5-1 with TRBJ1-1; D call uncertain. The CDR3 length is 16 residues. V was trimmed by 2 bases and J by 2 bases, leaving 16 bases between them. The germline V gene has CDR1 SGHRS and CDR2 YFSETQ. The CDR3: CASSFGIVGLNTEAFF. The CDR3 DNA reads as TGCGCCAGCAGCTTCGGTATCGTTGGACTAAACACTGAAGCTTTCTTT.

The chain combines TRBV5-1 with TRBJ2-7, with 8 bases identical to TRBD1. Losses at the gene ends were 4 bases for V and 7 bases for J; bases not matched to a gene: 7. Germline-derived CDR1 and CDR2 are SGHRS and YFSETQ. This CDR3 region has 13 residues. For the CDR3, the DNA is TGCGCCAGCAGCCAAGGACAGGGCTGGGAGCAGTACTTC. Protein sequence: CASSQGQGWEQYF.

This chain links TRBV4-3 with TRBJ2-7; the D gene is possibly TRBD2 (5 bases). Trimming stripped 2 bases from V and 2 bases from J, with 10 bases between. CDR1 is LGHNA and CDR2 is YSLEER in the germline V gene. CDR3 size: 14 residues. CDR3 amino acids: CASSQFDGAYEQYF. CDR3 nucleotide sequence: TGCGCCAGCAGCCAATTCGACGGGGCCTACGAGCAGTACTTC.